This TCR beta chain was sequenced in a study of blood T cell repertoires in COVID-19. At the level of the study: Samples came from the United States, Italy and Spain, spanning acute and convalescent COVID-19.

Libraries were prepared by immunoSEQ multiplex PCR; TCRdb keeps only in-frame clonotypes and omits some of them. The sample lists fewer than 400,000 clones, 80% to 90% seen once, with around 2.1% in the top ten. The CDR3 runs 11 residues. The germline V gene encodes CDR1 KGHDR and CDR2 SFDVKD. Deletions cut 9 bases from V and 4 bases from J, with 5 bases between. The chain is built from TRBV24-1 and TRBJ1-4; D gene uncertain. This clonotype originated in a man in his thirties or forties who had recovered from COVID-19. The sample taken for sequencing was PBMCs or T cells enriched from blood (not recorded which). This CDR3 is CATGHNEKLFF. The CDR3 coding sequence is TGTGCCACCGGGCATAATGAAAAACTGTTTTTT.